These 26 T cell receptor beta chains were all obtained from the same sample, sequenced in a study of blood T cell repertoires in COVID-19. Libraries were prepared by immunoSEQ multiplex PCR; TCRdb keeps only in-frame clonotypes and omits some of them. The sample gives approximately 60,000 clones, around 77% of which show up once; approximately 3% is in the top ten. The specimen sequenced was peripheral blood. The receptors were gathered from a man in his sixties with acute or convalescent COVID-19.

This rearrangement joins TRBV27 to TRBJ1-2; TRBD1 matches 7 bases. Germline V gives CDR1 MNHEY, CDR2 SMNVEV (reference sequence). CDR3 size: 12 residues. The ends lost 4 bases at V and 5 bases at J; junction bases unmatched: 1. CDR3 DNA sequence: TGTGCCAGCAGTTCGACAGGGTATGGCTACACCTTC. This translates into CASSSTGYGYTF.

The chain joins TRBV30 to TRBJ2-3; TRBD2 aligns across 8 bases. CDR3 length: 17 amino acids. J was trimmed by 2 bases and V by 3 bases; bases with no gene match: 13. Germline V CDR1 and CDR2: GTSNPN, SVGIG (reference sequence). CDR3 loop: CAWSLNRRGDYTDTQYF. The CDR3, as DNA: TGTGCCTGGAGCCTGAACAGGCGGGGGGACTACACAGATACGCAGTATTTT.

This rearrangement joins TRBV9 to TRBJ2-3; 9 nucleotides match TRBD2. Germline values: CDR1 SGDLS, CDR2 YYNGEE. The CDR3 runs to 14 residues. The trim removed 1 base at V and 6 bases at J, leaving 3 bases unmatched. CDR3 in amino acids: CASSVTLAGDTQYF. The CDR3 DNA sequence: TGTGCCAGCAGCGTAACACTAGCGGGCGATACGCAGTATTTT.

The chain links TRBV5-1 to TRBJ2-3; 7 bases are shared with TRBD2. V was clipped by 2 bases and J by 3 bases; unmatched bases: 6. The CDR3 covers 15 residues. Germline-derived CDR1 and CDR2 are SGHRS and YFSETQ. The CDR3 reads CASSFNTGGTDTQYF. Written as DNA, the CDR3 is TGCGCCAGCAGCTTTAATACGGGGGGAACAGATACGCAGTATTTT.

V and J are TRBV6-6 and TRBJ1-3; D is possibly TRBD1 (6 bases). Germline CDR1 and CDR2: MNHNY and SVGAGI (reference sequence). V was shortened by 0 bases and J by 0 bases, with 9 bases between the two germline ends. The CDR3 has 16 amino acids. The CDR3 nucleotides are TGTGCCAGCAGTTACTCTCAGGGGACCTCTGGAAACACCATATATTTT. Residues: CASSYSQGTSGNTIYF.

The sample holds a few counts of this clone. V usage is TRBV9 and J usage is TRBJ2-3, with a weak D call TRBD2 (5 bases). The V gene's germline CDR1 is SGDLS and CDR2 YYNGEE. V gave up 3 bases and J gave up 0 bases, with 11 bases separating them. The CDR3 has 15 residues. Here the CDR3 DNA reads TGTGCCAGCAGCGCCAGCGGCTCAAGCACAGATACGCAGTATTTT. Its translation is CASSASGSSTDTQYF.

This CDR3 is CASSIDSRGHVGYTF. The CDR3 DNA reads TGTGCCAGTAGTATAGATTCCAGGGGGCACGTTGGCTACACCTTC. The chain couples TRBV19 to TRBJ1-2; 8 bases align to TRBD1. Unmatched junction bases numbered 7, after V lost 0 bases and J lost 7 bases. The length of the CDR3 is 15 residues. Germline CDR1 reads LNHDA; CDR2 reads SQIVND (reference sequence).

The rearrangement uses TRBV5-4 and TRBJ2-5; unclear D gene. The length of the CDR3 is 14 residues. Germline V CDR1 and CDR2: SGHNT, YYREEE (reference sequence). V was cut by 0 bases and J by 5 bases, with 11 bases left in between. The CDR3 is CASSLDYGPETQYF. DNA for the CDR3: TGTGCCAGCAGCTTGGACTACGGTCCCGAGACCCAGTACTTC.

The chain is built from TRBV9 and TRBJ2-1; 11 bases are shared with TRBD1. The CDR3 consists of 16 residues. Trimming took 6 bases from V and 3 from J; bases not matched to a gene: 8. Germline V gene lookup returns CDR1 SGDLS and CDR2 YYNGEE. CDR3 residues: CASNKGQGASYNEQFF. The CDR3 nucleotides read TGTGCCAGCAACAAAGGACAGGGGGCTAGCTACAATGAGCAGTTCTTC. Based on the CDR3 plus reference TRBV9 and TRBJ2-1, the full variable domain is DSGVTQTPKHLITATGQRVTLRCSPRSGDLSVYWYQQSLDQGLQFLIQYYNGEERAKGNILERFSAQQFPDLHSELNLSSLELGDSALYFCASNKGQGASYNEQFFGPGTRLTVL.

This clone showed up just once. V gene TRBV18 combines with J gene TRBJ1-5; TRBD1 matches 8 bases. J gave up 5 bases and V 3 bases, and 3 bases lay outside the gene matches. CDR3 length: 14 residues. In germline, CDR1 is KGHSH, CDR2 LQKENI. CDR3 nucleotide sequence: TGTGCCAGCTCACCTACAGGGGGACATCAGCCCCAGCATTTT. This encodes CASSPTGGHQPQHF.

CDR3: CASSTTGGEAFF. The DNA of the CDR3 is TGTGCCAGCAGTACCACCGGGGGAGAAGCTTTCTTT. V is TRBV27 and J is TRBJ1-1; maybe TRBD1 (5 bases). The CDR3 consists of 12 residues. The V end was cut by 5 bases, the J end by 8 bases, with 12 bases between. Germline V gene sequence: CDR1 MNHEY, CDR2 SMNVEV (reference sequence).

Only a few counts were recorded for this clone. This sequence joins TRBV6-1 and TRBJ2-2; 16 nucleotides match TRBD2. J lost 4 bases, V lost 4 bases, and 6 bases had no gene match. Germline loops: CDR1 MNHNS, CDR2 SASEGT. The CDR3 is 18 amino acids. The CDR3 region is CASSGSGTSGGATGELFF. CDR3 DNA: TGTGCCAGCAGTGGCTCCGGGACTAGCGGGGGGGCCACCGGGGAGCTGTTTTTT.

The genes are TRBV4-2 and TRBJ1-2; the D gene is possibly TRBD1 (6 bases). The CDR3 length is 13 residues. V was pared by 6 bases and J by 0 bases, with 8 bases between. Per germline, CDR1 LGHNA and CDR2 YNFKEQ. The CDR3 nucleotides read TGTGCCAGCAGGCAGGGGACTAACTATGGCTACACCTTC. Protein product: CASRQGTNYGYTF.

The chain carries TRBV6-5 and TRBJ1-1; D may be TRBD1 (6 bases). This CDR3 spans 16 amino acids. The V end was cut by 2 bases, the J end by 1 base, with 14 bases between. Germline loops: CDR1 MNHEY, CDR2 SVGAGI. CDR3 amino acids: CASSYVGRGQNTEAFF. CDR3 nucleotide sequence: TGTGCCAGCAGTTACGTCGGCAGGGGCCAGAACACTGAAGCTTTCTTT.

The chain has TRBV7-7 and TRBJ2-1, with 9 bases lining up with TRBD2. This CDR3 is built from 15 residues. Germline assignment: CDR1 SSHAT and CDR2 FNYEAQ (reference sequence). Trimming at V came to 3 bases and at J to 2 bases, leaving 2 bases not matched to a gene. The CDR3 DNA reads TGTGCCAGCAGCTTGAGACTAGCGGCCTACAATGAGCAGTTCTTC. This encodes CASSLRLAAYNEQFF.

CDR3: CATSDFRGEQYF. The DNA for the CDR3 is TGTGCCACCAGTGATTTCCGGGGGGAGCAGTACTTC. The gene calls are TRBV24-1 and TRBJ2-7, with D tentatively TRBD2 (6 bases). CDR3 size: 12 residues. Germline CDR1 KGHDR, CDR2 SFDVKD. V was pared by 1 base and J by 7 bases, with 7 bases between.

J is TRBJ2-2 and V is TRBV27, with D hard to call. The CDR3 has 14 amino acids. Germline V gene data show CDR1 as MNHEY and CDR2 as SMNVEV (reference sequence). V was shortened by 6 bases and J by 2 bases, with 10 bases between the two germline ends. The CDR3: CASSYSSNTGELFF. The CDR3 nucleotides are TGTGCCAGCAGCTATTCATCAAACACCGGGGAGCTGTTTTTT.

J is TRBJ2-5 and V is TRBV2, with TRBD2 matching over 10 bases. The germline V gene encodes CDR1 SNHLY and CDR2 FYNNEI. CDR3 length equals 17 residues. V was clipped by 4 bases and J by 3 bases; unmatched bases: 11. The CDR3 nucleotides read TGTGCCAGCAGTGTAAGGAGCTGGCTAGCGGGGGAAGAGACCCAGTACTTC. As protein: CASSVRSWLAGEETQYF.

V gene TRBV7-3 combines with J gene TRBJ2-6; D perhaps matches TRBD2 (6 bases). The CDR3 consists of 16 residues. The ends were cut back, 1 base at V and 0 bases at J, with 7 bases in the middle. Germline-derived CDR1 and CDR2 are SGHTA and FQGTGA. For the CDR3, the DNA is TGTGCCAGCAGCTTAAGCGGGACCTCTGGGGCCAACGTCCTGACTTTC. Translation: CASSLSGTSGANVLTF.

The table lists this clone with a few counts. V and J are TRBV9 and TRBJ2-1; D is uncertain. Between the trimmed V and J ends, which lost 0 bases and 0 bases, there was a span of 7 bases. This CDR3 has 15 amino acids. Germline V gene lookup returns CDR1 SGDLS and CDR2 YYNGEE. CDR3 DNA sequence: TGTGCCAGCAGCGTAGACCCCGGCTCCTACAATGAGCAGTTCTTC. This gives the protein CASSVDPGSYNEQFF.

This clone showed up just a few times. The chain employs TRBV7-9 and TRBJ2-7, with unresolved D. The V gene lost 3 bases and the J gene lost 3 bases, with 9 bases spanning the gap. CDR1 SEHNR and CDR2 FQNEAQ come from the germline V gene (reference sequence). The CDR3 runs to 13 residues. CDR3 nucleotides: TGTGCCAGCAGCTTTCCAGAAGACTACGAGCAGTACTTC. Its protein product is CASSFPEDYEQYF.

This rearrangement joins TRBV13 to TRBJ2-2, with a weak D call TRBD2 (5 bases). There are 14 residues in the CDR3. Trimming removed 3 bases from V and 0 bases from J, with 5 bases in between. Germline-derived CDR1 and CDR2 are PRHDT and FYEKMQ (reference sequence). CDR3 coding DNA: TGTGCCAGCAGCTTGAGGGCGAACACCGGGGAGCTGTTTTTT. As protein: CASSLRANTGELFF. The full variable domain, rest sourced from reference TRBV13 and TRBJ2-2, is AAGVIQSPRHLIKEKRETATLKCYPIPRHDTVYWYQQGPGQDPQFLISFYEKMQSDKGSIPDRFSAQQFSDYHSELNMSSLELGDSALYFCASSLRANTGELFFGEGSRLTVL.

The J gene is TRBJ1-1, the V gene TRBV29-1; 7 nucleotides line up with TRBD1. Germline-derived CDR1 and CDR2 are SQVTM and ANQGSEA. CDR3 size: 15 residues. The V segment lost 7 bases and the J segment 2 bases; nucleotides outside the gene matches: 13. As DNA, the CDR3 is TGCAGCGGTGGAATACCGGGACAGACAAACACTGAAGCTTTCTTT. Translated: CSGGIPGQTNTEAFF.

The V gene is TRBV15, the J gene TRBJ2-1, with 8 nucleotides matching TRBD2. J was trimmed by 9 bases and V by 3 bases; bases with no gene match: 4. Germline V gene data show CDR1 as LNHNV and CDR2 as YYDKDF (reference sequence). The CDR3 contains 13 residues. The CDR3 loop reads CATSSGLAGEQFF. For the CDR3, the DNA is TGTGCCACCAGCAGCGGACTAGCCGGTGAGCAGTTCTTC.

The chain carries TRBV6-5 and TRBJ2-1; the D is unclear. The germline V gene has CDR1 MNHEY and CDR2 SVGAGI. This CDR3 has 11 residues. V was trimmed by 6 bases and J by 11 bases, leaving 11 bases between them. The CDR3, as DNA: TGTGCCAGCAGCCACGGAGCAAAGCAGTTCTTC. It yields the protein CASSHGAKQFF.

As regards this clone: A read error may account for a junction end that differs from germline. The V gene is TRBV11-2, the J gene TRBJ1-2; possible D gene TRBD1, 6 bases. The CDR3 runs 12 residues. CDR1 is SGHAT and CDR2 is FQNNGV in the germline V gene. The CDR3 DNA reads as TGTGCCAGCAGCCCAAACAGGGACCATAGTGACTTC. It codes for CASSPNRDHSDF.